Presented here are 17 T cell receptor beta chains from one specimen sequenced in a study of shared clonotypes between healthy human individuals. Data came from immunoSEQ multiplex PCR; TCRdb stores just in-frame clones and leaves some out. The repertoire holds 2 million to 3 million clones, with roughly 93% as singletons. Source material: naive CD4+ T cells from PBMCs. Subset here: CD45RA+ positively selected. These TCRs come from a young man in good health. Some clones in this sample may be carry-over from other donors' samples.

The CDR3 region is CASSLDYGKEGFGNTIYF. The CDR3 coding sequence is TGTGCCAGCAGCTTGGACTATGGGAAGGAGGGTTTCGGAAACACCATATATTTT. J is TRBJ1-3 and V is TRBV5-5; D call uncertain. Germline CDR1 reads SGHKS; CDR2 reads YYEKEE (reference sequence). The CDR3 sequence is 18 residues long. Trimming removed 0 bases at V and 4 bases at J, with 20 bases between. Full variable domain (rest looked up from reference TRBV5-5 and TRBJ1-3): DAGVTQSPTHLIKTRGQQVTLRCSPISGHKSVSWYQQVLGQGPQFIFQYYEKEERGRGNFPDRFSARQFPNYSSELNVNALLLGDSALYLCASSLDYGKEGFGNTIYFGEGSWLTVV.

The chain carries TRBV5-5 and TRBJ1-4; the match to TRBD1 covers 9 bases. Germline V gene lookup returns CDR1 SGHKS and CDR2 YYEKEE (reference sequence). With 4 bases clipped from V and 7 bases from J, the junction kept 8 bases outside the gene matches. This CDR3 has 15 amino acids. CDR3 amino acids: CASSRNRDRVEKLFF. In DNA form, the CDR3 reads TGTGCCAGCAGCCGGAACCGGGACAGGGTTGAAAAACTGTTTTTT.

This rearrangement joins TRBV5-6 to TRBJ1-3, with a weak D call TRBD1 (6 bases). The CDR3 runs to 14 residues. Trimming stripped 4 bases from V and 9 bases from J, with 17 bases between. The germline gives CDR1 SGHDT, CDR2 YYEEEE. CDR3: CASSSDRPGGTIYF. The CDR3 bases are TGTGCCAGCAGCAGCGACAGGCCCGGCGGCACCATATATTTT.

The table lists this clone with a few counts. V is TRBV25-1 and J is TRBJ1-5; no clear D. The CDR3 totals 14 residues. Germline loops: CDR1 MGHDK, CDR2 SYGVNS. Trimming stripped 1 base from V and 0 bases from J, with 4 bases between. The CDR3 sequence: CASSELSSNQPQHF. CDR3 DNA sequence: TGTGCCAGCAGTGAATTGAGTAGCAATCAGCCCCAGCATTTT. The entire variable domain, with the rest obtained from reference TRBV25-1 and TRBJ1-5, is as follows: EADIYQTPRYLVIGTGKKITLECSQTMGHDKMYWYQQDPGMELHLIHYSYGVNSTEKGDLSSESTVSRIRTEHFPLTLESARPSHTSQYLCASSELSSNQPQHFGDGTRLSIL.

The chain couples TRBV19 to TRBJ2-1; 14 bases fit TRBD2. Germline V gene sequence: CDR1 LNHDA, CDR2 SQIVND (reference sequence). V gave up 3 bases and J gave up 8 bases; unmatched junction bases: 9. The CDR3 is 17 amino acids. In nucleotides, the CDR3 is TGTGCCAGTAGTATTGGACTAGCGGGAGGAGGACGGGATGAGCAGTTCTTC. Translation gives CASSIGLAGGGRDEQFF.

The chain uses TRBV15 and TRBJ2-7; 9 bases fit TRBD1. This CDR3 comprises 16 residues. Losses at the gene ends were 1 base for V and 2 bases for J; bases not matched to a gene: 6. The germline CDR1 and CDR2 sequences are LNHNV and YYDKDF (reference sequence). CDR3 nucleotide sequence: TGTGCCACCAGCAGAGGTTCAGGGGACAGGGCCTACGAGCAGTACTTC. It specifies CATSRGSGDRAYEQYF.

The chain uses TRBV19 and TRBJ1-3, with TRBD1 matching over 9 bases. J gave up 2 bases and V 7 bases, and 9 bases lay outside the gene matches. Germline V gives CDR1 LNHDA, CDR2 SQIVND (reference sequence). The CDR3 runs 16 residues. The CDR3 DNA reads as TGTGCCAGTATCTGGGACAGGGCACTACCTGGAAACACCATATATTTT. Its translation is CASIWDRALPGNTIYF. Full variable domain (missing parts from reference TRBV19 and TRBJ1-3): DGGITQSPKYLFRKEGQNVTLSCEQNLNHDAMYWYRQDPGQGLRLIYYSQIVNDFQKGDIAEGYSVSREKKESFPLTVTSAQKNPTAFYLCASIWDRALPGNTIYFGEGSWLTVV.

The chain links TRBV29-1 to TRBJ2-4; 11 nucleotides line up with TRBD1. With V trimmed by 6 bases and J by 9 bases, 7 bases remained unmatched. CDR3 size: 13 residues. Germline V gene data show CDR1 as SQVTM and CDR2 as ANQGSEA. In DNA form, the CDR3 reads TGCAGCGTGACTGGACAGGGGGCGGTCATTCAGTACTTC. It codes for CSVTGQGAVIQYF.

The rearrangement uses TRBV7-2 and TRBJ2-7; D is uncertain. The CDR3 is 15 residues long. CDR1 is SGHTA and CDR2 is FQGNSA in the germline V gene. V lost 5 bases to trimming and J lost 6 bases, with 20 bases between them. CDR3 coding DNA: TGTGCCAGCAGCCGCGTGTCCCCCGGTGCTAGCGAGCAGTACTTC. Translating it yields CASSRVSPGASEQYF.

This clone was detected only once. The chain links TRBV21-1 to TRBJ2-1; TRBD2 is the table's D call and was not checked against the DNA. TRBV21-1 is described as a pseudogene. The CDR3 consists of 15 residues. CDR3 in DNA: TGTGCCAGCAGCGCAGGAGCGGGAGAGACGGATGAGCAGTTCTTC. Translating it yields CASSAGAGETDEQFF.

This rearrangement joins TRBV27 to TRBJ1-2, with TRBD1 matching 7 bases. Germline CDR1 MNHEY, CDR2 SMNVEV (reference sequence). CDR3 length: 14 residues. V dropped 5 bases and J dropped 2; count of bases not matched to a gene: 5. The DNA for the CDR3 is TGTGCCAGCAGTCCCCGACAGGGAAACTATGGCTACACCTTC. This encodes CASSPRQGNYGYTF.

This sequence joins TRBV11-2 and TRBJ1-1, with no clear D. Germline CDR1 and CDR2: SGHAT and FQNNGV. CDR3 length: 12 residues. V was clipped by 5 bases and J by 5 bases, with 9 bases between them. CDR3 amino acids: CASSPTGTEAFF. CDR3 coding DNA: TGTGCCAGCAGCCCTACCGGTACTGAAGCTTTCTTT.

This clone was seen a few times. Other DNA sequences in this sample translate to the same CDR3. The V and J genes are TRBV10-3 and TRBJ1-5; D is uncertain. This CDR3 has 13 amino acids. Germline assignment: CDR1 ENHRY and CDR2 SYGVKD. The germline V and J ends were trimmed by 4 bases and 2 bases, with 6 bases remaining between them. The CDR3: CAISAGGNQPQHF. The DNA for the CDR3 is TGTGCCATCAGTGCCGGGGGCAATCAGCCCCAGCATTTT.

The chain carries TRBV5-4 and TRBJ2-5, with D uncertain. This CDR3 is 14 amino acids long. The V gene lost 0 bases and the J gene lost 5 bases, with 11 bases spanning the gap. Looked up from germline, CDR1 is SGHNT and CDR2 is YYREEE (reference sequence). The CDR3 region has the DNA TGTGCCAGCAGCTTGGTATTGGGCACGGAGACCCAGTACTTC. This codes for CASSLVLGTETQYF.

The chain is built from TRBV28 and TRBJ2-4; D might be TRBD1 (5 bases). The V end was cut by 5 bases, the J end by 1 base, with 12 bases between. Germline CDR1 reads MDHEN; CDR2 reads SYDVKM. The CDR3 sequence is 15 residues long. CDR3 nucleotide sequence: TGTGCCAGCAGTCCCTCCAGGGTCGCCAAAAACATTCAGTACTTC. Protein sequence: CASSPSRVAKNIQYF. The full variable domain, with the rest looked up from reference TRBV28 and TRBJ2-4, is DVKVTQSSRYLVKRTGEKVFLECVQDMDHENMFWYRQDPGLGLRLIYFSYDVKMKEKGDIPEGYSVSREKKERFSLILESASTNQTSMYLCASSPSRVAKNIQYFGAGTRLSVL.

The chain recombines TRBV2 with TRBJ1-1; no clear D gene. The CDR3 consists of 12 residues. Germline assignment: CDR1 SNHLY and CDR2 FYNNEI. V lost 5 bases and J lost 5, with 9 bases in between. CDR3 amino acids: CASSIKGTEAFF. CDR3 bases: TGTGCCAGCAGTATAAAGGGAACTGAAGCTTTCTTT.

Note on this clone: The same CDR3 also results from other DNA sequences found in this sample. The rearrangement links TRBV19 to TRBJ1-5, with 7 bases fitting TRBD1. V shed 3 bases and J 3 bases; nucleotides not matched to a gene: 2. The CDR3 runs 14 residues. Germline loops: CDR1 LNHDA, CDR2 SQIVND (reference sequence). This CDR3 reads CASSMGQLNQPQHF. CDR3 nucleotide sequence: TGTGCCAGTAGTATGGGACAGCTCAATCAGCCCCAGCATTTT.